The 10 T cell receptor beta chains below were found in one sample sequenced in a study of blood T cell repertoires in COVID-19. Data came from immunoSEQ multiplex PCR; TCRdb stores just in-frame clones and leaves some out. This sample has approximately 480,000 clones, with roughly 89% found just once. Sequencing was carried out using peripheral blood. The source is a man aged 18 to 29 with COVID-19, enrolled during active disease.

The sample holds a few counts of this clone. The chain employs TRBV10-2 and TRBJ2-1; 11 positions match TRBD2. The CDR3 is 15 residues long. With V trimmed by 5 bases and J by 0 bases, 0 bases remained unmatched. From germline, CDR1 is WSHSY and CDR2 SAAADI. The CDR3 loop reads CASSTSGSSYNEQFF. The CDR3 coding sequence is TGCGCCAGCAGTACTAGCGGGAGCTCCTACAATGAGCAGTTCTTC.

This clone was seen more than once but under ten times. The chain uses TRBV5-1 and TRBJ1-2, with D possibly TRBD1 on 6 matching bases. Trimming pared 1 base from V and 2 bases from J, leaving 12 bases between. The CDR3 loop spans 15 amino acids. Per the germline V gene, CDR1 is SGHRS and CDR2 is YFSETQ. The CDR3 region has the DNA TGCGCCAGCAGCTTGTCGGTAGGGGGAAACTATGGCTACACCTTC. Its protein is CASSLSVGGNYGYTF.

The rearrangement links TRBV15 to TRBJ2-2, with TRBD1 identical over 9 bases. V lost 0 bases, J lost 4 bases, and 6 bases stayed unmatched. This CDR3 is 17 amino acids long. Germline CDR1 reads LNHNV; CDR2 reads YYDKDF (reference sequence). CDR3 sequence (DNA): TGTGCCACCAGCAGAGATAGAGCGGGACAGGGCACCGGGGAGCTGTTTTTT. It translates to CATSRDRAGQGTGELFF.

The chain couples TRBV5-1 to TRBJ2-7, with 9 bases lining up with TRBD1. Germline trimming cut 6 bases from V and 5 bases from J; bases unmatched to any gene: 6. Germline CDR1 is SGHRS and CDR2 is YFSETQ. CDR3 length equals 13 residues. The CDR3, as DNA: TGCGCCAGCAACCGACAGGGGGACGACGAGCAGTACTTC. Translating it yields CASNRQGDDEQYF.

This clone was seen a handful of times. This sequence joins TRBV5-5 and TRBJ2-2, with TRBD2 identical over 11 bases. The length of the CDR3 is 17 residues. Germline CDR1 and CDR2: SGHKS and YYEKEE (reference sequence). The V gene end was trimmed by 0 bases and the J gene end by 2 bases; junction bases not matched to a gene: 3. The CDR3 DNA follows: TGTGCCAGCAGCTTGGGGCTAGCGGGAGGAAACACCGGGGAGCTGTTTTTT. It specifies CASSLGLAGGNTGELFF. Using reference TRBV5-5 and TRBJ2-2 for the parts outside the CDR3, the full variable domain is DAGVTQSPTHLIKTRGQQVTLRCSPISGHKSVSWYQQVLGQGPQFIFQYYEKEERGRGNFPDRFSARQFPNYSSELNVNALLLGDSALYLCASSLGLAGGNTGELFFGEGSRLTVL.

The V gene is TRBV19, the J gene TRBJ1-2, with a possible D match to TRBD1 (6 bases). This CDR3 is built from 14 residues. Germline CDR1 LNHDA, CDR2 SQIVND (reference sequence). Trimming stripped 5 bases from V and 4 bases from J, with 14 bases between. The CDR3 region has the DNA TGTGCCAGTAGTCTACAGGGATGGGGCTATGGCTACACCTTC. As protein: CASSLQGWGYGYTF. Together with reference TRBV19 and TRBJ1-2, the CDR3 gives the full variable domain: DGGITQSPKYLFRKEGQNVTLSCEQNLNHDAMYWYRQDPGQGLRLIYYSQIVNDFQKGDIAEGYSVSREKKESFPLTVTSAQKNPTAFYLCASSLQGWGYGYTFGSGTRLTVV.

The genes are TRBV6-1 and TRBJ2-3, with a weak D call TRBD2 (6 bases). Germline assignment: CDR1 MNHNS and CDR2 SASEGT. This CDR3 spans 13 amino acids. Trimming took off 3 bases at V and 6 bases at J, with 10 bases between the two ends. CDR3 in amino acids: CASSEIRGDTQYF. In DNA, the CDR3 is TGTGCCAGCAGTGAGATCCGGGGGGATACGCAGTATTTT.

The chain combines TRBV29-1 with TRBJ1-2; 8 bases match TRBD1. Germline V lookup: CDR1 SQVTM, CDR2 ANQGSEA. CDR3 size: 14 residues. V lost 3 bases, J lost 5 bases, and 8 bases stayed unmatched. CDR3 nucleotide sequence: TGCAGCGTTGATACAGGGGGAGCGGGGTATGGCTACACCTTC. Amino acids: CSVDTGGAGYGYTF.

This chain uses TRBV18 with TRBJ1-3, with D tentatively TRBD1 (5 bases). The CDR3 loop spans 15 amino acids. Per germline, CDR1 KGHSH and CDR2 LQKENI. The V end was cut by 6 bases, the J end by 0 bases, with 12 bases between. The CDR3 region is CASSPVDTSGNTIYF. CDR3 in DNA: TGTGCCAGCTCCCCGGTGGACACCTCTGGAAACACCATATATTTT.

V and J are TRBV5-6 and TRBJ2-1, with 10 bases identical to TRBD2. V gave up 1 base and J gave up 7 bases; unmatched junction bases: 5. CDR3 length: 15 amino acids. CDR1 is SGHDT, CDR2 YYEEEE, per germline. The CDR3 is CASSLRGLALNEQFF. CDR3 DNA: TGTGCCAGCAGCTTGAGGGGACTAGCGCTGAATGAGCAGTTCTTC.